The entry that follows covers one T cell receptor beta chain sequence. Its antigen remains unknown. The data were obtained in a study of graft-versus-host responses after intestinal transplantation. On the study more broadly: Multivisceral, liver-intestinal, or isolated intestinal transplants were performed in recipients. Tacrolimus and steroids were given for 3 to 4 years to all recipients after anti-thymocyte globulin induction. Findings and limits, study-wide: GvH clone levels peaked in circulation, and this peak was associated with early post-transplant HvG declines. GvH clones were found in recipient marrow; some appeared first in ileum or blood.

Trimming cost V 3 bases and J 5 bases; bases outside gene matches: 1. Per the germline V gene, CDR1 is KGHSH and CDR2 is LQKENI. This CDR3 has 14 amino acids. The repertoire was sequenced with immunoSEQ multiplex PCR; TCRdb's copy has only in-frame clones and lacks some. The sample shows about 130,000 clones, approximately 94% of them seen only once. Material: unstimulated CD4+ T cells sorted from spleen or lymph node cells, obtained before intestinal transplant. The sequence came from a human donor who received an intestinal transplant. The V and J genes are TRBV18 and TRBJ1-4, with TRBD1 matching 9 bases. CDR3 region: CASSPGQGNEKLFF. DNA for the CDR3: TGTGCCAGCTCACCGGGACAGGGAAATGAAAAACTGTTTTTT.